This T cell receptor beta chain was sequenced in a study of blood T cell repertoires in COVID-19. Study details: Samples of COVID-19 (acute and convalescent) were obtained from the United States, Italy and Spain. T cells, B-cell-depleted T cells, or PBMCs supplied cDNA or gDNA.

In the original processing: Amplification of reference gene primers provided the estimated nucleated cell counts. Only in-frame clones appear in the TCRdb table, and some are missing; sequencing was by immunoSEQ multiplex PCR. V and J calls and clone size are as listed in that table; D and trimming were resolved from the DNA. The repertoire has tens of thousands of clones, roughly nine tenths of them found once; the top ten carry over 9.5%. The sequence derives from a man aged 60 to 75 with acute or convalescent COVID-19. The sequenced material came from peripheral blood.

The CDR3 DNA reads as TGTGCCAGCAGCCAAGATTTGAACAGGGGTCCCTACGAGCAGTACTTC. This encodes CASSQDLNRGPYEQYF. This rearrangement joins TRBV4-2 to TRBJ2-7, with 7 bases fitting TRBD1. CDR1 and CDR2 (germline): LGHNA, YNFKEQ. The trim removed 0 bases at V and 2 bases at J, leaving 7 bases unmatched. The CDR3 totals 16 residues.